This T cell receptor (beta chain) was recovered during a study of shared clonotypes between healthy human individuals. Sequencing was performed with immunoSEQ multiplex PCR; in TCRdb, only in-frame clones are kept and a portion is missing. The table includes approximately 530,000 clones, 90% to 96% detected once. There are 15 residues in the CDR3. Germline CDR1 and CDR2: SGHTA and FQGNSA. J is TRBJ2-5 and V is TRBV7-2; TRBD1 matches 8 bases. The J call could be wrong; TRBJ2-7 is a better fit for the DNA end. The source is a woman aged 25 to 39 in good health. Sample: naive CD4+ T cells sorted from blood. Subset indicated: CD45RA+ positively selected. The chain's CDR3 is CASSITGQATYEQYF. The CDR3 DNA reads TGTGCCAGCAGCATCACGGGACAGGCTACCTACGAGCAGTACTTC.